Each of the 10 T cell receptor beta chains below was sequenced from the same sample in a study of neoadjuvant anti-PD-1 for oral cavity cancer. Documented time point: after neoadjuvant nivolumab, at surgical resection. TCRdb keeps only in-frame clones here, not all; method: immunoSEQ multiplex PCR. The table lists over 5,000 clones, 58% of them singletons. Sequences were derived from tumor tissue, sampled after nivolumab (anti-PD-1) treatment. Every receptor here comes from a person aged 40-85 years with oral cavity squamous cell carcinoma.

The V call is TRBV5-5, the J call TRBJ2-5; D is ambiguous. V was cut by 2 bases and J by 4 bases, with 3 bases left in between. CDR1 and CDR2 from the germline V gene are SGHKS and YYEKEE (reference sequence). This CDR3 spans 11 amino acids. The CDR3 loop is CASSFGETQYF. CDR3 nucleotide sequence: TGTGCCAGCAGCTTTGGAGAGACCCAGTACTTC.

The V gene is TRBV11-2, the J gene TRBJ1-6; D uncertain. CDR3 size: 14 residues. V was cut by 6 bases and J by 6 bases, with 12 bases left in between. The germline CDR1 and CDR2 sequences are SGHAT and FQNNGV. The CDR3 DNA reads as TGTGCCAGCAGTGCGGAGGCGGGTAATTCACCCCTCCACTTT. Protein sequence: CASSAEAGNSPLHF. The full variable domain, rest sourced from reference TRBV11-2 and TRBJ1-6, is EAGVAQSPRYKIIEKRQSVAFWCNPISGHATLYWYQQILGQGPKLLIQFQNNGVVDDSQLPKDRFSAERLKGVDSTLKIQPAKLEDSAVYLCASSAEAGNSPLHFGNGTRLTVT.

This clone is deemed large. J is TRBJ2-3 and V is TRBV14, with D unclear. The ends were cut back, 4 bases at V and 0 bases at J, with 11 bases in the middle. From germline, CDR1 is SGHDN and CDR2 FVKESK. The CDR3 contains 15 residues. This chain's CDR3 is CASSLRQLSTDTQYF. In DNA form, the CDR3 reads TGTGCCAGCAGCCTAAGACAACTGAGCACAGATACGCAGTATTTT.

The chain's CDR3 is CASSFGSQETQYF. CDR3 coding DNA: TGTGCCAGCAGTTTTGGATCTCAAGAGACCCAGTACTTC. The chain employs TRBV28 and TRBJ2-5; no firm D call. V was clipped by 3 bases and J by 2 bases, with 7 bases between them. CDR1 and CDR2 from the germline V gene are MDHEN and SYDVKM. The CDR3 length is 13 residues.

The chain joins TRBV10-2 to TRBJ2-1; D gene uncertain. CDR1 and CDR2 from the germline V gene are WSHSY and SAAADI. Trimming removed 0 bases from V and 5 bases from J, with 11 bases in between. This CDR3 has 15 residues. Written as DNA, the CDR3 is TGCGCCAGCAGTGAGTCGCAGGTGGGGAACAATGAGCAGTTCTTC. Its translation is CASSESQVGNNEQFF.

In its sample, this clone was seen once. The chain is built from TRBV14 and TRBJ2-5; D tentatively fits TRBD1 or TRBD2 (6 bases each). This CDR3 is built from 15 residues. Looked up from germline, CDR1 is SGHDN and CDR2 is FVKESK. V was cut by 2 bases and J by 3 bases, with 13 bases left in between. The CDR3 sequence is CASSQQPGAKETQYF. CDR3 DNA sequence: TGTGCCAGCAGCCAACAGCCGGGGGCGAAAGAGACCCAGTACTTC.

The CDR3 coding sequence is TGTGCCAGTAGTATTTGGGCCCCAGGGGACACTGAAGCTTTCTTT. This sequence encodes CASSIWAPGDTEAFF. This chain joins TRBV19 and TRBJ1-1, with D possibly TRBD1 on 6 matching bases. The V end was cut by 3 bases, the J end by 3 bases, with 14 bases between. This CDR3 has 15 amino acids. Looked up from germline, CDR1 is LNHDA and CDR2 is SQIVND (reference sequence).

The chain links TRBV19 to TRBJ2-1; no reliable D call. V gave up 4 bases and J gave up 7 bases, with 26 bases separating them. Germline CDR1 reads LNHDA; CDR2 reads SQIVND (reference sequence). The CDR3 is 18 residues long. CDR3 sequence reads: CASSTPFSGAQSFNEQFF. The CDR3 nucleotides are TGTGCCAGTAGTACCCCGTTCTCCGGCGCCCAGTCATTTAATGAGCAGTTCTTC. Variable domain in full (rest from reference TRBV19 and TRBJ2-1): DGGITQSPKYLFRKEGQNVTLSCEQNLNHDAMYWYRQDPGQGLRLIYYSQIVNDFQKGDIAEGYSVSREKKESFPLTVTSAQKNPTAFYLCASSTPFSGAQSFNEQFFGPGTRLTVL.

This clone was observed a handful of times. The J gene is TRBJ1-1, the V gene TRBV19; tentatively, D is TRBD1 (5 bases). The CDR3 is 15 amino acids. The germline V and J ends were trimmed by 1 base and 1 base, with 10 bases remaining between them. CDR1 LNHDA and CDR2 SQIVND come from the germline V gene (reference sequence). The CDR3 DNA reads as TGTGCCAGTAGTATAGGGGCAGGGCAGAACACTGAAGCTTTCTTT. Translation: CASSIGAGQNTEAFF.

This clone was detected only once. The germline gene is not matched at one end of the junction; a read error may be the cause. This chain links TRBV19 with TRBJ2-6; TRBD1 is a possible D gene (6 bases). The CDR3 has 12 amino acids. Germline lookup yields CDR1 LNHDA and CDR2 SQIVND (reference sequence). This CDR3 reads CASSRGASVLTF. CDR3 in DNA: TGTGCCAGTAGCAGGGGCGCCAGCGTCCTGACTTTC.